What follows describes a single T cell receptor beta chain. Its specificity is unknown. The entry originates in a study of cytomegalovirus exposure and HLA in healthy donors. Germline trimming cut 7 bases from V and 4 bases from J; bases unmatched to any gene: 15. Germline CDR1 reads ENHRY; CDR2 reads SYGVKD. CDR3 size: 16 residues. Whole-study findings and limits: A few chains tied to CMV proved CMV antigen-specific in vitro. The investigators catalogued 150 to 200 TCR beta chains as cytomegalovirus-associated. Reported performance of the classifier showed diagnosis of cytomegalovirus status with high specificity and sensitivity.

The repertoire was sequenced with immunoSEQ multiplex PCR; TCRdb's copy has only in-frame clones and lacks some. The sample yields about 83,000 clones, approximately 96% seen once. The chain has TRBV10-3 and TRBJ2-7, with TRBD1 matching over 8 bases. Sequencing input: PBMCs. The sequence was obtained from a young woman in good health and CMV-seronegative. The CDR3 reads CAITRTRDRQTYEQYF. CDR3 DNA: TGTGCCATCACCAGAACCCGGGACAGGCAAACGTACGAGCAGTACTTC.